This TCR beta chain originates from a study of blood T cell repertoires in COVID-19. Overall study context: Sites across the United States, Italy and Spain contributed samples from acute and convalescent COVID-19. PBMCs, B-cell-depleted T cells, or T cells provided the cDNA or gDNA that made up the material.

Per the study methods: From reference gene primer amplification, estimates of nucleated cell counts were derived. Profiled with immunoSEQ multiplex PCR; TCRdb holds only in-frame clones, not every one. That table supplies the V and J calls and clone size; D and trimming were determined from the DNA. The sample contains some 60,000 clones, around 83% of which appear only once. In its sample, this clone was seen once. V gave up 5 bases and J gave up 3 bases; unmatched junction bases: 4. CDR1 is SGHTA, CDR2 FQGNSA, per germline. The CDR3 extends over 14 amino acids. The chain joins TRBV7-2 to TRBJ2-3; 8 bases line up with TRBD1. The clonotype comes from a middle-aged man with COVID-19, enrolled during active disease. Sequencing used peripheral blood. The CDR3 loop reads CASSQQGVTDTQYF. In DNA, the CDR3 is TGTGCCAGCAGCCAACAGGGGGTTACAGATACGCAGTATTTT.